The 21 T cell receptor beta chains presented below share a single source sample, sequenced in a study of shared clonotypes between healthy human individuals. CD8 cells classed as naive were CD45RO-negative and positively selected for CCR7, excluding terminally differentiated effector memory CD45RA+ cells. Libraries were prepared by immunoSEQ multiplex PCR; TCRdb keeps only in-frame clonotypes and omits some of them. This table holds hundreds of thousands of clones, under 95% found once. Sequencing was performed on naive CD8+ T cells sorted from blood. The receptors were gathered from a young man in good health.

The chain links TRBV7-9 to TRBJ2-5; a weak D match, TRBD1 (5 bases). The CDR3 sequence is 14 residues long. V dropped 6 bases and J dropped 2 bases, with 13 bases sitting between them. CDR1 is SEHNR and CDR2 is FQNEAQ in the germline V gene (reference sequence). CDR3 residues: CASRLTQGQETQYF. CDR3 DNA sequence: TGTGCCAGCAGGTTGACTCAGGGTCAAGAGACCCAGTACTTC.

The chain carries TRBV7-9 and TRBJ1-1; D is ambiguous. The CDR3 spans 15 residues. CDR1 and CDR2 from the germline V gene are SEHNR and FQNEAQ (reference sequence). With 4 bases removed from V and 0 bases from J, the gap between germline ends came to 12 bases. CDR3 residues: CASSSLWTMNTEAFF. In nucleotides, the CDR3 is TGTGCCAGCAGCTCATTGTGGACGATGAACACTGAAGCTTTCTTT.

This chain joins TRBV20-1 and TRBJ1-1; D is unresolved. V dropped 5 bases and J dropped 5 bases, with 9 bases sitting between them. CDR3 length: 11 residues. Germline lookup yields CDR1 DFQATT and CDR2 SNEGSKA (reference sequence). The CDR3 sequence is CSAARWTEAFF. The CDR3, as DNA: TGCAGTGCTGCCCGATGGACTGAAGCTTTCTTT.

V and J are TRBV27 and TRBJ2-1, with D tentatively TRBD1 (5 bases). CDR3 length: 12 amino acids. The ends were cut back, 3 bases at V and 7 bases at J, with 7 bases in the middle. Germline CDR1 and CDR2: MNHEY and SMNVEV (reference sequence). The CDR3 DNA reads TGTGCCAGCAGTTTTACAGGTAATGAGCAGTTCTTC. Amino acid sequence: CASSFTGNEQFF.

The V and J genes are TRBV7-9 and TRBJ2-1; 7 bases match TRBD2. CDR1 is SEHNR, CDR2 FQNEAQ, per germline (reference sequence). The CDR3 spans 16 residues. The ends lost 5 bases at V and 0 bases at J; junction bases unmatched: 7. The CDR3: CASSPEGGSSYNEQFF. Here the CDR3 DNA reads TGTGCCAGCAGCCCAGAAGGCGGGAGCTCCTACAATGAGCAGTTCTTC.

The CDR3 bases are TGTGCCAGCAGCCCTAAAGCGAACACAGATACGCAGTATTTT. Protein product: CASSPKANTDTQYF. The chain combines TRBV9 with TRBJ2-3; D ambiguous. CDR3 length: 14 residues. V lost 4 bases, J lost 2 bases, and 11 bases lay in between. The germline CDR1 and CDR2 sequences are SGDLS and YYNGEE.

This clone has a single count. The chain employs TRBV4-3 and TRBJ2-3; D is undetermined. The CDR3 spans 12 residues. V was shortened by 7 bases and J by 8 bases, with 13 bases between the two germline ends. The germline gives CDR1 LGHNA, CDR2 YSLEER. The CDR3 DNA reads as TGCGCCAGCAAGGCTGGGGATGGTACGCAGTATTTT. Translating it yields CASKAGDGTQYF.

In DNA form, the CDR3 reads TGTGCCAGCAGCTACCGCCGGGACGGCGCCTACGAGCAGTACTTC. Translated: CASSYRRDGAYEQYF. This chain links TRBV14 with TRBJ2-7; D may match TRBD1 or TRBD2 (5 bases each). V was clipped by 5 bases and J by 2 bases, with 16 bases between them. The CDR3 runs 15 residues. Germline V gene data show CDR1 as SGHDN and CDR2 as FVKESK.

The chain has TRBV7-9 and TRBJ1-1, with a possible D match to TRBD1 (5 bases). V was trimmed by 5 bases and J by 0 bases, leaving 19 bases between them. In germline, CDR1 is SEHNR, CDR2 FQNEAQ (reference sequence). There are 17 residues in the CDR3. The CDR3 DNA reads as TGTGCCAGCAGCGCTGAGGAGCGGGGCAGGTTGAACACTGAAGCTTTCTTT. It yields the protein CASSAEERGRLNTEAFF.

In DNA form, the CDR3 reads TGTGCCAGCAGCCCAAGTGGACTAATCCTACACTTGGGCGGTGAGCAGTTCTTC. Translating it yields CASSPSGLILHLGGEQFF. The rearrangement uses TRBV7-6 and TRBJ2-1; D is possibly TRBD2 (6 bases). The CDR3 contains 18 residues. Germline-derived CDR1 and CDR2 are SGHVS and FNYEAQ. Trimming stripped 5 bases from V and 9 bases from J, with 29 bases between.

This chain links TRBV6-5 with TRBJ2-5; a weak D match, TRBD1 (8 bases). V lost 0 bases, J lost 4 bases, and 12 bases lay in between. CDR3 size: 15 residues. Germline CDR1 is MNHEY and CDR2 is SVGAGI. The CDR3 sequence is CASSYSHRGGETQYF. The CDR3 region has the DNA TGTGCCAGCAGTTACTCGCACAGGGGGGGAGAGACCCAGTACTTC.

V usage is TRBV25-1 and J usage is TRBJ2-7; possible D gene TRBD2, 6 bases. Germline CDR1 reads MGHDK; CDR2 reads SYGVNS. The CDR3 sequence is 13 residues long. V shed 3 bases and J shed 2 bases, with 8 bases lying between them. In nucleotides, the CDR3 is TGTGCCAGCAGTGAGGGGGGTACCTACGAGCAGTACTTC. Translating gives CASSEGGTYEQYF.

The V and J genes are TRBV7-9 and TRBJ1-5, with D possibly matching TRBD1 (5 bases). The germline V and J ends were trimmed by 4 bases and 5 bases, with 12 bases remaining between them. In germline, CDR1 is SEHNR, CDR2 FQNEAQ (reference sequence). The CDR3 has 14 residues. The CDR3 nucleotides are TGTGCCAGCAGCTCCGAGACAGATTATCAGCCCCAGCATTTT. Translation: CASSSETDYQPQHF.

The chain is built from TRBV27 and TRBJ1-2; 8 bases match TRBD1. The germline V gene encodes CDR1 MNHEY and CDR2 SMNVEV (reference sequence). The ends lost 6 bases at V and 4 bases at J; junction bases unmatched: 4. The CDR3 length is 13 residues. The CDR3 DNA is TGTGCCAGCAGGTCAGGGGGCGTCTATGGCTACACCTTC. This gives the protein CASRSGGVYGYTF.

This clone occurred a few times. In DNA, the CDR3 is TGTGCCAGCAGCCCCGACGCCTACGAGCAGTACTTC. Its protein is CASSPDAYEQYF. The V and J genes are TRBV7-9 and TRBJ2-7; D uncertain. Germline V gene lookup returns CDR1 SEHNR and CDR2 FQNEAQ (reference sequence). This CDR3 is built from 12 residues. With 5 bases removed from V and 2 bases from J, the gap between germline ends came to 7 bases.

This clone was detected only once. This chain uses TRBV4-3 with TRBJ2-1; TRBD2 is a possible D gene (5 bases). CDR1 and CDR2 from the germline V gene are LGHNA and YSLEER. This CDR3 region has 17 residues. Trimming took off 1 base at V and 4 bases at J, with 17 bases between the two ends. The CDR3 sequence: CASSQVLGATSYNEQFF. CDR3 sequence (DNA): TGCGCCAGCAGCCAAGTCTTGGGAGCCACCTCTTACAATGAGCAGTTCTTC.

This chain joins TRBV7-2 and TRBJ1-2, with D tentatively TRBD1 (6 bases). CDR1 SGHTA and CDR2 FQGNSA come from the germline V gene. Trimming removed 5 bases from V and 1 base from J, with 17 bases in between. This CDR3 region has 16 residues. CDR3 bases: TGTGCCAGCAGCCCCCGACAGGCAAGTTATAACTATGGCTACACCTTC. Its protein product is CASSPRQASYNYGYTF.

The chain employs TRBV6-6 and TRBJ1-5, with D maybe TRBD1 (5 bases). Germline CDR1 reads MNHNY; CDR2 reads SVGAGI (reference sequence). The V end lost 0 bases, the J end lost 7 bases, and 16 bases lay between the germline ends. The CDR3 totals 16 residues. CDR3 sequence (DNA): TGTGCCAGCAGTTACTCGACGGGGGGGAACGACCAGCCCCAGCATTTT. Encoded protein: CASSYSTGGNDQPQHF.

The rearrangement links TRBV18 to TRBJ2-7; a weak D match, TRBD2 (5 bases). This CDR3 comprises 14 residues. Trimming removed 3 bases from V and 2 bases from J, with 11 bases in between. Germline V gene lookup returns CDR1 KGHSH and CDR2 LQKENI. The CDR3 here is CASSPRDGAYEQYF. The CDR3 DNA reads TGTGCCAGCTCACCTAGAGACGGGGCCTACGAGCAGTACTTC.

The chain uses TRBV7-9 and TRBJ2-1; 8 nucleotides align to TRBD2. The germline V gene has CDR1 SEHNR and CDR2 FQNEAQ (reference sequence). There are 14 residues in the CDR3. After removal of 8 bases from V and 8 bases from J, the junction contained 11 bases not matched to a gene. CDR3 nucleotides: TGTGCCAGCTCGGGAGGGCGTCTATTCGATGAGCAGTTCTTC. It codes for CASSGGRLFDEQFF. The full variable domain, with the rest looked up from reference TRBV7-9 and TRBJ2-1, is DTGVSQNPRHKITKRGQNVTFRCDPISEHNRLYWYRQTLGQGPEFLTYFQNEAQLEKSRLLSDRFSAERPKGSFSTLEIQRTEQGDSAMYLCASSGGRLFDEQFFGPGTRLTVL.

V is TRBV9 and J is TRBJ2-3; D call uncertain. The CDR3 has 15 residues. The germline CDR1 and CDR2 sequences are SGDLS and YYNGEE. Trimming pared 4 bases from V and 0 bases from J, leaving 12 bases between. CDR3 coding DNA: TGTGCCAGCAGCCCACGGCTAGGAAGCACAGATACGCAGTATTTT. It encodes CASSPRLGSTDTQYF.